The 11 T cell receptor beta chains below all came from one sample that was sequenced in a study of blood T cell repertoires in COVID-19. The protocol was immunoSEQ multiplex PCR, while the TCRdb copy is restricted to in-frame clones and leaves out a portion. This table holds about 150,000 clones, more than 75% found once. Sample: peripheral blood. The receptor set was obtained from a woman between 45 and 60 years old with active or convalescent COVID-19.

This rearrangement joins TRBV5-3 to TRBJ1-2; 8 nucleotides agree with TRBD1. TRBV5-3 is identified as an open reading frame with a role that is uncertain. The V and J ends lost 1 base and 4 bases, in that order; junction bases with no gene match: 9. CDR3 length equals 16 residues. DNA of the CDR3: TGTGCCAGAAGCTTGTACAGGGGGTCTCCCGTCTATGGCTACACCTTC. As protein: CARSLYRGSPVYGYTF.

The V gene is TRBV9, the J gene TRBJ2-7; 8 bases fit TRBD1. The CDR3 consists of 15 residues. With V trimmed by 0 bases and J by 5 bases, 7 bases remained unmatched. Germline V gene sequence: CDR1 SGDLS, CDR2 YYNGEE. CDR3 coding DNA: TGTGCCAGCAGCGTAGGGGGCAGGGGGCTCGACGAGCAGTACTTC. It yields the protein CASSVGGRGLDEQYF.

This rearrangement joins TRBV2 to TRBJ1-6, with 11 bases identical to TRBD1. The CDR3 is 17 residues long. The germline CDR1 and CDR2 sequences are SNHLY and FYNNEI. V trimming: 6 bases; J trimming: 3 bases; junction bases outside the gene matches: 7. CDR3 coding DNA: TGTGCCAGCAGAACCGGGACAGGGGGTTTCTATAATTCACCCCTCCACTTT. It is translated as CASRTGTGGFYNSPLHF.

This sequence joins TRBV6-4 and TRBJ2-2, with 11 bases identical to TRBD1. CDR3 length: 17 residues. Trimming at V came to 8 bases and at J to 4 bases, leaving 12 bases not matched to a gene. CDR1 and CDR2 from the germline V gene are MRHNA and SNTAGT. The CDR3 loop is CASLGQGAQRVTGELFF. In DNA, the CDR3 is TGTGCCAGCCTCGGACAGGGGGCTCAACGGGTCACCGGGGAGCTGTTTTTT.

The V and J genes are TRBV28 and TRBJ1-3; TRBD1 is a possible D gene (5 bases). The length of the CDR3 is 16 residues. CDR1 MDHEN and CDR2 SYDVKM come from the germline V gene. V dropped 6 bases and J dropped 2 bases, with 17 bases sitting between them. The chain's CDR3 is CASSRDSRGAGNTIYF. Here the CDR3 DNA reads TGTGCCAGCAGCCGGGACTCCCGGGGCGCTGGAAACACCATATATTTT.

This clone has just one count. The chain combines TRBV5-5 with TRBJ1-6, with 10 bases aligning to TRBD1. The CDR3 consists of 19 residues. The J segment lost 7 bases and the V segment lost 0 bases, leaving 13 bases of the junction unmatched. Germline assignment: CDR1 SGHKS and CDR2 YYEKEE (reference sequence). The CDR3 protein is CASSLAAKDRGFFNSPLHF. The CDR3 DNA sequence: TGTGCCAGCAGCTTGGCCGCAAAGGACAGGGGGTTTTTCAATTCACCCCTCCACTTT. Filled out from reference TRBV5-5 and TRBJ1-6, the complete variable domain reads DAGVTQSPTHLIKTRGQQVTLRCSPISGHKSVSWYQQVLGQGPQFIFQYYEKEERGRGNFPDRFSARQFPNYSSELNVNALLLGDSALYLCASSLAAKDRGFFNSPLHFGNGTRLTVT.

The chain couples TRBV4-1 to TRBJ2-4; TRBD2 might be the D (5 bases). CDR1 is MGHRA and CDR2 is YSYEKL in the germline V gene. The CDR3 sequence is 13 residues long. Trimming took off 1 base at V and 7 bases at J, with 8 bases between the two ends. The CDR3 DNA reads TGCGCCAGCAGCCAAGGGACTGATAACATTCAGTACTTC. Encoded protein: CASSQGTDNIQYF.

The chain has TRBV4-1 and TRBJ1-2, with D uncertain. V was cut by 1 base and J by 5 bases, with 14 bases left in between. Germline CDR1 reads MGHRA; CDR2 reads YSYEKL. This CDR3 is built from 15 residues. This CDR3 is CASSQVIGVLYGYTF. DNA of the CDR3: TGCGCCAGCAGCCAAGTGATAGGAGTCCTGTATGGCTACACCTTC.

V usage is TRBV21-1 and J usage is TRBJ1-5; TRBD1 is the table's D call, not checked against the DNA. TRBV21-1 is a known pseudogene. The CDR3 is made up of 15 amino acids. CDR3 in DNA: TGTGCCAGCACCAAACCTTACAGGAAGGATCAGCCCCAGCATTTT. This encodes CASTKPYRKDQPQHF.

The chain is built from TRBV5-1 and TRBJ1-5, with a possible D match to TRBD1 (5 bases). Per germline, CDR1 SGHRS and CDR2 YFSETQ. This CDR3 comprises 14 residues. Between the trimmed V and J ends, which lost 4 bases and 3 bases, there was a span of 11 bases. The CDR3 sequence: CASSLDRPNQPQHF. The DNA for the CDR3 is TGCGCCAGCAGCCTCGACAGACCCAATCAGCCCCAGCATTTT.

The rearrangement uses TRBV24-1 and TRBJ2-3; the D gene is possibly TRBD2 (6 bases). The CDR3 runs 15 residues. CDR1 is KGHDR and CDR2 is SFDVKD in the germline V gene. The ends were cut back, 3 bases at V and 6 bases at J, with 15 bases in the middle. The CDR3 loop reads CATSDRDSGGDTQYF. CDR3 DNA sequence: TGTGCCACCAGTGATAGGGACTCGGGCGGGGATACGCAGTATTTT.